This T cell receptor beta chain was profiled in a study of glioma-infiltrating T cells after dendritic cell vaccination. Study-wide background: At biweekly intervals, patients got three intradermal dendritic cell vaccine injections. Study-wide findings and caveats: Longer survival after dendritic cell vaccination followed higher pretreatment TIL content.

TCRdb's copy holds only in-frame clones and misses some; the assay was immunoSEQ multiplex PCR. The sample carries approximately 50,000 clones, about 91% recorded once. About this clone itself: What it recognizes is unknown.

The time point was: after dendritic cell vaccination, including at tumor progression/relapse. Trimming cost V 0 bases and J 3 bases, with 13 bases left between them. CDR1 is SGHRS and CDR2 is YFSETQ in the germline V gene. The CDR3 sequence is 16 residues long. The source of this sequence is a human donor with glioblastoma. The sequences come from blood, collected after dendritic cell vaccination. The chain uses TRBV5-1 and TRBJ2-1, with D perhaps TRBD1 (6 bases). CDR3 amino acids: CASSLGQGLGYNEQFF. CDR3 sequence (DNA): TGCGCCAGCAGCTTGGGGCAGGGGTTGGGCTACAATGAGCAGTTCTTC.